The next 11 T cell receptor beta chains were all read from a single sample in a study of siplizumab effects on memory and regulatory T cells. TCRdb's table, derived via immunoSEQ multiplex PCR, lists solely in-frame clones and lacks some. The table includes roughly 75,000 clones, 93% detected once. Sequencing used CD8+ T cells sorted from blood. These receptors were taken from a human donor in good health.

This clone was seen only once. This rearrangement joins TRBV9 to TRBJ1-2; maybe TRBD1 (5 bases). V was cut by 4 bases and J by 6 bases, with 19 bases left in between. The CDR3 has 15 residues. Germline CDR1 reads SGDLS; CDR2 reads YYNGEE. This CDR3 reads CASSPRDAWNHGYTF. The CDR3 nucleotides read TGTGCCAGCAGCCCCCGGGACGCATGGAACCATGGCTACACCTTC.

J is TRBJ1-1 and V is TRBV5-6; possible D gene TRBD1, 6 bases. V was shortened by 4 bases and J by 0 bases, with 16 bases between the two germline ends. CDR3 size: 16 residues. CDR1 is SGHDT, CDR2 YYEEEE, per germline. The CDR3 DNA reads as TGTGCCAGCAGCCTGGAGGGGGGGCAGTTGAACACTGAAGCTTTCTTT. This translates into CASSLEGGQLNTEAFF.

The genes are TRBV4-3 and TRBJ1-1; possibly TRBD1 for D (5 bases). V was cut by 0 bases and J by 0 bases, with 8 bases left in between. Germline lookup yields CDR1 LGHNA and CDR2 YSLEER. This CDR3 is 15 amino acids long. The CDR3 loop reads CASSQDLGVNTEAFF. CDR3 coding DNA: TGCGCCAGCAGCCAAGATCTGGGGGTGAACACTGAAGCTTTCTTT.

J is TRBJ2-7 and V is TRBV4-1; the D gene is possibly TRBD2 (5 bases). In germline, CDR1 is MGHRA, CDR2 YSYEKL. There are 12 residues in the CDR3. The V and J ends lost 5 bases and 6 bases respectively, with 11 bases between them. This CDR3 reads CASSVRGGEQYF. The CDR3 DNA sequence: TGCGCCAGCAGCGTACGGGGTGGCGAGCAGTACTTC.

The V gene is TRBV7-3, the J gene TRBJ2-1; 12 bases are a match to TRBD2. The CDR3 covers 16 residues. Germline trimming cut 4 bases from V and 5 bases from J; bases unmatched to any gene: 6. Germline CDR1 is SGHTA and CDR2 is FQGTGA. The CDR3 region has the DNA TGTGCCAGCAGCTCACGACTAGCGGGGGCCGACAATGAGCAGTTCTTC. This codes for CASSSRLAGADNEQFF. The entire variable domain, with the rest obtained from reference TRBV7-3 and TRBJ2-1, is as follows: GAGVSQTPSNKVTEKGKYVELRCDPISGHTALYWYRQSLGQGPEFLIYFQGTGAADDSGLPNDRFFAVRPEGSVSTLKIQRTERGDSAVYLCASSSRLAGADNEQFFGPGTRLTVL.

The chain is built from TRBV19 and TRBJ2-1; D could derive from TRBD1 or TRBD2 (7 bases each). Germline V gives CDR1 LNHDA, CDR2 SQIVND (reference sequence). V was shortened by 7 bases and J by 8 bases, with 15 bases between the two germline ends. This CDR3 contains 13 residues. The CDR3, as DNA: TGTGCCAGTACCATGGGAGGGACAGATGAGCAGTTCTTC. This translates into CASTMGGTDEQFF.

Note on this clone: This specimen includes other DNA sequences encoding the same CDR3. The chain combines TRBV27 with TRBJ2-1; TRBD1 matches at 8 bases. Trimming removed 8 bases from V and 4 bases from J; junction bases left unmatched: 7. Germline V lookup: CDR1 MNHEY, CDR2 SMNVEV (reference sequence). The length of the CDR3 is 14 residues. DNA for the CDR3: TGTGCCAGCTCAGGGGGCGCGGGTTACAATGAGCAGTTCTTC. Its translation: CASSGGAGYNEQFF.

This sequence joins TRBV27 and TRBJ1-5, with a tentative D call TRBD1 (6 bases). Deletions cut 6 bases from V and 2 bases from J, with 11 bases between. The germline V gene has CDR1 MNHEY and CDR2 SMNVEV (reference sequence). There are 14 residues in the CDR3. CDR3 sequence (DNA): TGTGCCAGCAGACCCCCAGGGGGCAATCAGCCCCAGCATTTT. This sequence encodes CASRPPGGNQPQHF.

V and J are TRBV4-2 and TRBJ2-7, with no clear D. The V end was cut by 0 bases, the J end by 4 bases, with 13 bases between. Per the germline V gene, CDR1 is LGHNA and CDR2 is YNFKEQ. The length of the CDR3 is 15 residues. CDR3 nucleotide sequence: TGTGCCAGCAGCCAAGATGGTAGTACCCAATACGAGCAGTACTTC. This translates into CASSQDGSTQYEQYF.

The CDR3, as DNA: TGTGCCAGCAGCCCGGGGACAGGGTACGGCTACACCTTC. Translating it yields CASSPGTGYGYTF. This chain connects TRBV11-2 to TRBJ1-2, with TRBD1 identical over 9 bases. V lost 5 bases, J lost 8 bases, and 6 bases stayed unmatched. Germline lookup yields CDR1 SGHAT and CDR2 FQNNGV. This CDR3 is built from 13 residues.

This chain joins TRBV4-1 and TRBJ1-3; D unclear. This CDR3 is 14 amino acids long. Trimming left V 1 base short and J 8 bases short, with 12 bases between. Germline CDR1 is MGHRA and CDR2 is YSYEKL. The CDR3 sequence is CASSQGGLWDTIYF. CDR3 sequence (DNA): TGCGCCAGCAGCCAAGGAGGCCTATGGGACACCATATATTTT.